The source of this T cell receptor (beta chain) is a study of human T cells and chemical hapten exposure. This clonotype was seen just once. Its antigen remains unidentified. Individual cDNA molecules (in the library) carried attached unique molecular identifiers. TCRdb recomputed calls from the RACE reads with MiXCR, one row per CDR3 protein. The sample lists 150,000 to 200,000 distinct CDR3 sequences; approximately 20% were seen once. Noted time point: patch test 1, 2 weeks after DPC sensitization. Treatment meaning: therapeutic diphenylcyclopropenone sensitization with weekly scalp DPC. V was clipped by 6 bases and J by 0 bases, with 12 bases between them. This CDR3 contains 14 residues. Germline values: CDR1 DFQATT, CDR2 SNEGSKA (reference sequence). Findings of the study overall: The presence of alopecia in the donors means their immune response may differ from healthy people's. Unchanged with DPC sensitization were TCRs above 1 in 1000 frequency.

V usage is TRBV20-1 and J usage is TRBJ2-1, with D perhaps TRBD1 or TRBD2 (5 bases each). The clonotype was recovered from a woman in her fifties or sixties with alopecia areata. Some clones in this sample may be carry-over from other donors' samples. The input for sequencing was whole blood, taken in connection with sensitization to the hapten diphenylcyclopropenone (DPC). CDR3 residues: CSAGTGLSYNEQFF. The CDR3 DNA reads TGCAGTGCGGGGACGGGCCTCTCCTACAATGAGCAGTTCTTC.